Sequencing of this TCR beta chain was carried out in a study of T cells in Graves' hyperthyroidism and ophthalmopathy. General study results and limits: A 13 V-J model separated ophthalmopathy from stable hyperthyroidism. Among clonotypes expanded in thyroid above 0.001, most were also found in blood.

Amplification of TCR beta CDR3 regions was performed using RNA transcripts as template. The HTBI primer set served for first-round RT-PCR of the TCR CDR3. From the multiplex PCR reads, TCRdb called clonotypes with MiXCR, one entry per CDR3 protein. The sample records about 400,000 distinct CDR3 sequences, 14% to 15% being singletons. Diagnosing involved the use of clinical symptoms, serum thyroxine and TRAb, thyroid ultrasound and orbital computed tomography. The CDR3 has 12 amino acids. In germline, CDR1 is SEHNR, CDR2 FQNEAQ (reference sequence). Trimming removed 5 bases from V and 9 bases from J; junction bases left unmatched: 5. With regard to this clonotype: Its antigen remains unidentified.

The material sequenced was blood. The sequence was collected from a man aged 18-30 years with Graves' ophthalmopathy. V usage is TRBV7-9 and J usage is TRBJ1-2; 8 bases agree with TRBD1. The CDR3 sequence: CASSLDRDSYTF. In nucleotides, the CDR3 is TGTGCCAGCAGCCTGGACAGGGATAGCTACACCTTC.